This T cell receptor beta chain was documented in a study of blood T cell repertoires in COVID-19. Study-wide context: Whether acute or convalescent, the COVID-19 samples came from the United States, Italy and Spain. PBMCs, B-cell-depleted T cells, or T cells provided the cDNA or gDNA that made up the material.

Clones were read by immunoSEQ multiplex PCR, and TCRdb kept only the in-frame ones, dropping some. The repertoire has tens of thousands of clones, about 86% of them found once; the top ten carry roughly three fifths. Unmatched junction bases numbered 3, after V lost 6 bases and J lost 7 bases. CDR3 length: 13 residues. The V gene is TRBV12-3 or TRBV12-4, the J gene TRBJ1-6; 7 nucleotides align to TRBD1. The TCR was taken from a man aged 65 to 79 with acute or convalescent COVID-19. Sequenced material: peripheral blood. CDR3: CASRQGNNSPLHF. The CDR3 DNA reads TGTGCCAGCAGACAGGGGAACAATTCACCCCTCCACTTT.